The 8 T cell receptor beta chains given below trace back to one sample, sequenced in a study of identifying expanded T cells in peripheral blood. Assay used: immunoSEQ multiplex PCR; TCRdb lists only in-frame clones, some missing. The table records roughly 78,000 clones, roughly 88% of them present only once. The sample comprised blood. Receptors originate from a person between 18 and 69 years old in good health.

The J gene is TRBJ2-2, the V gene TRBV6-1; D remains ambiguous. V was shortened by 1 base and J by 6 bases, with 12 bases between the two germline ends. The CDR3 length is 15 residues. Germline V gene data show CDR1 as MNHNS and CDR2 as SASEGT. The CDR3 reads CASSEVLETSGELFF. In DNA form, the CDR3 reads TGTGCCAGCAGTGAAGTCTTAGAAACGTCCGGGGAGCTGTTTTTT.

This chain uses TRBV30 with TRBJ2-7, with TRBD1 matching 8 bases. The germline V gene has CDR1 GTSNPN and CDR2 SVGIG (reference sequence). The CDR3 has 13 amino acids. V lost 3 bases to trimming and J lost 5 bases; unmatched junction nucleotides: 6. CDR3 coding DNA: TGTGCCTGGAGCGCCGACAGGGGCCACGAGCAGTACTTC. Its protein product is CAWSADRGHEQYF.

This clone was counted a single time. The chain employs TRBV18 and TRBJ2-1; TRBD2 matches 10 bases. The CDR3 totals 17 residues. The germline gives CDR1 KGHSH, CDR2 LQKENI. With 2 bases clipped from V and 4 bases from J, the junction kept 8 bases outside the gene matches. The CDR3 protein is CASSPTEREGPYNEQFF. For the CDR3, the DNA is TGTGCCAGCTCACCAACCGAGCGGGAGGGTCCTTACAATGAGCAGTTCTTC.

The genes are TRBV2 and TRBJ2-2; a weak D match, TRBD2 (6 bases). The CDR3 loop spans 16 amino acids. Trimming stripped 4 bases from V and 2 bases from J, with 14 bases between. Germline V lookup: CDR1 SNHLY, CDR2 FYNNEI. The CDR3 spells CASSAGTDPNTGELFF. CDR3 bases: TGTGCCAGCAGTGCAGGGACTGACCCTAACACCGGGGAGCTGTTTTTT. The complete variable domain, with remaining parts taken from reference TRBV2 and TRBJ2-2, reads EPEVTQTPSHQVTQMGQEVILRCVPISNHLYFYWYRQILGQKVEFLVSFYNNEISEKSEIFDDQFSVERPDGSNFTLKIRSTKLEDSAMYFCASSAGTDPNTGELFFGEGSRLTVL.

The CDR3 spells CASSLPGAGSETEAFF. CDR3 sequence (DNA): TGTGCCAGCAGCTTGCCGGGGGCGGGGTCCGAGACTGAAGCTTTCTTT. The J gene is TRBJ1-1, the V gene TRBV5-8, with D possibly TRBD1 on 6 matching bases. CDR3 length: 16 residues. The germline CDR1 and CDR2 sequences are SGHTS and YDEGEE. Deletions cut 1 base from V and 5 bases from J, with 18 bases between.

The chain is built from TRBV18 and TRBJ1-2; 8 nucleotides match TRBD1. V lost 3 bases and J lost 7; bases outside the gene matches: 25. The germline gives CDR1 KGHSH, CDR2 LQKENI. This CDR3 spans 20 amino acids. CDR3 bases: TGTGCCAGCTCACCGCGGGAACCAACCGGGACAGGCGGACCTGCGGGTGGCTACACCTTC. The encoded protein is CASSPREPTGTGGPAGGYTF.

This chain connects TRBV18 to TRBJ2-2; maybe TRBD1 (6 bases). This CDR3 region has 17 residues. Germline V lookup: CDR1 KGHSH, CDR2 LQKENI. V lost 3 bases and J lost 5, with 19 bases in between. The CDR3 coding sequence is TGTGCCAGCTCACCTCTGGTACAGGGATCGGGGACCGGGGAGCTGTTTTTT. This gives the protein CASSPLVQGSGTGELFF.

This clone was seen a few times. The genes are TRBV9 and TRBJ1-2, with TRBD1 matching over 8 bases. CDR3 length: 14 residues. V trimming: 5 bases; J trimming: 4 bases; junction bases outside the gene matches: 7. The germline V gene encodes CDR1 SGDLS and CDR2 YYNGEE. CDR3 DNA: TGTGCCAGCAGAACTCCAGGGGGCGGCTATGGCTACACCTTC. Its translation is CASRTPGGGYGYTF.